A selection of T cell receptor beta chains follows, all from one sample in a study of patients with pleural tuberculosis. One entry per CDR3 protein results from TCRdb running MiXCR on the reads. The table shows 45,000 to 60,000 distinct CDR3 sequences, with around 7% occurring only once. These receptors were collected from a human donor with pleural tuberculosis. Each CDR3 is given with its conserved first and last residue. Each record gives: D gene, clone size, J gene, V gene, CDR3 DNA, CDR3 protein. D genes are given only for firm matches. Clone size is shown for a subset of rows, as once, few, many or a class of expanded clone.

D gene: NA; clone size: NA; J gene: TRBJ2-5; V gene: TRBV13; CDR3 DNA: TGTGCCAGCAAGGTTAGCGGCAAAGAGACCCAGTACTTC; CDR3 protein: CASKVSGKETQYF
D gene: TRBD1; clone size: many; J gene: TRBJ1-1; V gene: TRBV12-3/TRBV12-4; CDR3 DNA: TGTGCCAGCAGTTCGGGGGACAGGATGAACACTGAAGCTTTCTTT; CDR3 protein: CASSSGDRMNTEAFF
D gene: TRBD2; clone size: many; J gene: TRBJ2-3; V gene: TRBV11-2; CDR3 DNA: TGTGCCAGCACCGAAAGCGGGGTTGGGACAGATACGCAGTATTTT; CDR3 protein: CASTESGVGTDTQYF
D gene: NA; clone size: few; J gene: TRBJ1-3; V gene: TRBV3-1; CDR3 DNA: TGTGCCAGCAGCCAAGACAGGCGGAACACCATATATTTT; CDR3 protein: CASSQDRRNTIYF
D gene: NA; clone size: many; J gene: TRBJ2-7; V gene: TRBV5-4; CDR3 DNA: TGTGCCAGCAGCTTGGGTGGCTACTCCTACGAGCAGTACTTC; CDR3 protein: CASSLGGYSYEQYF
D gene: NA; clone size: NA; J gene: TRBJ2-3; V gene: TRBV3-1; CDR3 DNA: TGTGCCAGCAGCCATCAAGCGGTTAACACAGATACGCAGTATTTT; CDR3 protein: CASSHQAVNTDTQYF
D gene: NA; clone size: many; J gene: TRBJ2-3; V gene: TRBV11-1; CDR3 DNA: TGTGCCAGCAGCTTCGGGTTTGATACGCAGTATTTT; CDR3 protein: CASSFGFDTQYF
D gene: TRBD1; clone size: many; J gene: TRBJ2-5; V gene: TRBV28; CDR3 DNA: TGTGCCAGCAGTTTCTCCCAGGACAGGGGGAGGACCCAGTACTTC; CDR3 protein: CASSFSQDRGRTQYF
D gene: NA; clone size: few; J gene: TRBJ1-4; V gene: TRBV5-4; CDR3 DNA: TGTGCCAGCAGCTTGTTTGGCCAAGAAAAACTGTTTTTT; CDR3 protein: CASSLFGQEKLFF
D gene: NA; clone size: once; J gene: TRBJ2-5; V gene: TRBV29-1; CDR3 DNA: TGCAGCGTTTCCAGGTTCCCCAAAGAGACCCAGTACTTC; CDR3 protein: CSVSRFPKETQYF
D gene: NA; clone size: many; J gene: TRBJ2-3; V gene: TRBV20-1; CDR3 DNA: TGCAGTGCTAGGGACACGTCCACAGATACGCAGTATTTT; CDR3 protein: CSARDTSTDTQYF
D gene: NA; clone size: NA; J gene: TRBJ1-2; V gene: TRBV19; CDR3 DNA: TGTGCCTCCCAAGCCCAGGACTCATCTATCGGAGGCTACACCTTC; CDR3 protein: CASQAQDSSIGGYTF